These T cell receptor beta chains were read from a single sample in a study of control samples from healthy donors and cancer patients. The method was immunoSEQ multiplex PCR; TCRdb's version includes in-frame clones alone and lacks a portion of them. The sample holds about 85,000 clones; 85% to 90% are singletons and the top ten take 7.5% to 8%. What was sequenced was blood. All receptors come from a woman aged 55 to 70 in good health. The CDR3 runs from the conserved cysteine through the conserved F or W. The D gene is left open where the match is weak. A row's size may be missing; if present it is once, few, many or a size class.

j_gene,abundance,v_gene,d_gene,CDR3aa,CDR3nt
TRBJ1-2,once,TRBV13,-,CASSFLTGVGYTF,TGTGCCAGCAGCTTCTTGACGGGAGTGGGCTACACCTTC
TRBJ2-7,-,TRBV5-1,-,CASSFRTGTVYEQYF,TGCGCCAGCAGCTTTCGGACGGGAACGGTCTACGAGCAGTACTTC
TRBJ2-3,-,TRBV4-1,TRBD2,CASSQRGGVLDTQYF,TGCGCCAGCAGCCAGCGGGGGGGCGTATTAGATACGCAGTATTTT
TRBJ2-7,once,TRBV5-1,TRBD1,CASSMGPGQFYEQYF,TGCGCCAGCAGCATGGGCCCGGGACAGTTCTACGAGCAGTACTTC
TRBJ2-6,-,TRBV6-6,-,CASRYRDEPSVLTF,TGTGCCAGCAGGTACCGGGACGAACCTAGCGTCCTGACTTTC
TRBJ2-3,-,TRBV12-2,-,CASRLALASGDTDTQYF,TGTGCAAGTCGCTTAGCGCTGGCTAGCGGGGACACAGATACGCAGTATTTT
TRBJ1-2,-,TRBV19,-,CASSIQGDYGYTF,TGTGCCAGTAGTATTCAAGGGGACTATGGCTACACCTTC
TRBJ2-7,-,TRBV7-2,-,CASSYDRNSYEQYF,TGTGCCAGCAGCTATGACAGGAACTCCTACGAGCAGTACTTC
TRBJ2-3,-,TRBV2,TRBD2,CASSGLAGDPSTDTQYF,TGTGCCAGCAGCGGACTAGCGGGAGACCCTAGCACAGATACGCAGTATTTT
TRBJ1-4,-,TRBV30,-,CAWSVLGGKDEKLFF,TGTGCCTGGAGTGTACTTGGGGGTAAAGATGAAAAACTGTTTTTT
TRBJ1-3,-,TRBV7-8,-,CASSLVSGNTIYF,TGTGCCAGCAGCTTAGTATCCGGAAACACCATATATTTT
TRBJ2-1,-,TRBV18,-,CASSSVQGSSYNEQFF,TGTGCCAGCTCGTCCGTACAGGGTAGCTCCTACAATGAGCAGTTCTTC
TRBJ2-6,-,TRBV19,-,CASSDVIQPLANVLTF,TGTGCCAGTAGTGATGTGATCCAGCCCCTAGCCAACGTCCTGACTTTC
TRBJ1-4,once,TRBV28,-,CASSSTMGATNEKLFF,TGTGCCAGCAGTTCCACAATGGGAGCAACTAATGAAAAACTGTTTTTT
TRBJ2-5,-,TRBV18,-,CASSPRAGSGETQYF,TGTGCCAGCTCACCACGGGCAGGGAGTGGGGAGACCCAGTACTTC
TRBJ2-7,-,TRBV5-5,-,CASSLGGLIREQYF,TGTGCCAGCAGCTTGGGCGGCCTGATACGCGAGCAGTACTTC
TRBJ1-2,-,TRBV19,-,CASSDGGLYYGYTF,TGTGCCAGTAGTGATGGGGGTTTGTACTATGGCTACACCTTC
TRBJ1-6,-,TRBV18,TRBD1,CASSPDRDSPLHF,TGTGCCAGCTCACCCGACAGGGATTCACCCCTCCACTTT
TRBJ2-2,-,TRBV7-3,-,CASSLNRVANTGELFF,TGTGCCAGCAGCTTGAACAGGGTAGCGAACACCGGGGAGCTGTTTTTT
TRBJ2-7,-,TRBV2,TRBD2,CASSDFRRLAGVEQYF,TGTGCCAGCAGTGACTTTCGGAGACTAGCGGGAGTTGAGCAGTACTTC
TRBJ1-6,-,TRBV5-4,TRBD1,CASSSGQGNSYNSPLHF,TGTGCCAGCAGCTCGGGACAGGGGAACTCCTATAATTCACCCCTCCACTTT
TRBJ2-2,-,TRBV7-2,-,CASSKGGNTGELFF,TGTGCCAGCAGCAAAGGGGGGAACACCGGGGAGCTGTTTTTT
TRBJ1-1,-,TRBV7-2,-,CASVLGGWTEAFF,TGTGCCAGCGTGCTCGGGGGATGGACTGAAGCTTTCTTT
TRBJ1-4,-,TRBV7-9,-,CASRPSGPDEKLFF,TGTGCCAGCAGGCCATCGGGGCCGGATGAAAAACTGTTTTTT
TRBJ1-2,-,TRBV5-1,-,CASSLRQAEGYTF,TGCGCCAGCAGCCTACGACAGGCGGAGGGCTACACCTTC
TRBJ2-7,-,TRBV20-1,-,CSAGTYEQYF,TGCAGTGCCGGTACGTACGAGCAGTACTTC
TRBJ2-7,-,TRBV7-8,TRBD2,CASSLVGGGVYEQYF,TGTGCCAGCAGCTTAGTGGGGGGAGGGGTGTACGAGCAGTACTTC
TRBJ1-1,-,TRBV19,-,CASSIGFGDGDTEAFF,TGTGCCAGTAGTATAGGGTTCGGGGATGGAGACACTGAAGCTTTCTTT
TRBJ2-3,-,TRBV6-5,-,CASSYLGADTQYF,TGTGCCAGCAGTTATCTCGGGGCAGATACGCAGTATTTT